In this sample, the clone carrying this TCR beta chain turned up many times. The data were taken from a study of T-cell reconstitution after alpha-beta-depleted transplantation in children. As it was prepared, the TCRbeta library received unique molecular identifiers. TCRdb recomputed calls from the PCR reads with MiXCR, one row per CDR3 protein. This sample has 450,000 to 600,000 distinct CDR3 sequences, with roughly a tenth found just once. Sequencing was performed on PBMCs, taken before TCRalphabeta/CD19-depleted stem cell transplant. The TCR comes from a child aged 2-15 years with inherited bone marrow failure, due to receive a stem cell transplant.

CDR3 sequence (DNA): TGCGCCAGCAGCTTGGGACTAGCGGGAGAAGAAGGGTACAATGAGCAGTTCTTC. Its protein is CASSLGLAGEEGYNEQFF. The V call is TRBV5-1, the J call TRBJ2-1, with 12 bases identical to TRBD2. The ends lost 0 bases at V and 4 bases at J; junction bases unmatched: 8. Per germline, CDR1 SGHRS and CDR2 YFSETQ. The CDR3 totals 18 residues.